The 4 T cell receptor beta chains below all came from one sample that was sequenced in a study of early T cells in non-severe SARS-CoV-2 infection. TCRdb re-derived calls from the 5' RACE reads in MiXCR, one entry per CDR3 protein. The table lists tens of thousands of distinct CDR3 sequences, approximately 12% of them singletons. The sequencing input was whole blood. Receptors originate from an adult who was a healthcare worker with PCR-confirmed SARS-CoV-2 infection or an uninfected control (not recorded which).

The sample holds one count of this clonotype. The rearrangement uses TRBV28 and TRBJ2-7; the D is unclear. Germline V gene sequence: CDR1 MDHEN, CDR2 SYDVKM. With 5 bases removed from V and 5 bases from J, the gap between germline ends came to 10 bases. This CDR3 contains 12 residues. CDR3 DNA: TGTGCCAGCAGTCCTCGTGGAAACGAGCAGTACTTC. Amino acid sequence: CASSPRGNEQYF.

This clonotype was seen only a few times. V is TRBV20-1 and J is TRBJ2-1, with TRBD2 identical over 9 bases. CDR3 length: 17 amino acids. CDR1 is DFQATT and CDR2 is SNEGSKA in the germline V gene (reference sequence). After removal of 2 bases from V and 8 bases from J, the junction contained 16 bases not matched to a gene. The DNA of the CDR3 is TGCAGTGCTAGACCCCGTCTGCTCGCGGGAGGGCCATATGAGCAGTTCTTC. It translates to CSARPRLLAGGPYEQFF.

V and J are TRBV29-1 and TRBJ2-1, with TRBD2 matching 11 bases. Trimming at V came to 5 bases and at J to 8 bases, leaving 11 bases not matched to a gene. Germline V gene sequence: CDR1 SQVTM, CDR2 ANQGSEA. The CDR3 has 15 amino acids. CDR3 protein: CSVPMTSGTSDEQFF. In DNA form, the CDR3 reads TGCAGCGTTCCAATGACTAGCGGGACTAGCGATGAGCAGTTCTTC.

Ten or more counts support this clonotype. The rearrangement links TRBV28 to TRBJ2-7, with TRBD2 matching 10 bases. Per the germline V gene, CDR1 is MDHEN and CDR2 is SYDVKM. The CDR3 is made up of 15 amino acids. With 6 bases clipped from V and 0 bases from J, the junction kept 5 bases outside the gene matches. CDR3 loop: CASRGLADPSYEQYF. The CDR3 DNA follows: TGTGCCAGCAGAGGACTAGCGGACCCCTCCTACGAGCAGTACTTC.